These 2 T cell receptor beta chains originate from one sample sequenced in a study of PD-1 blockade in classical Hodgkin lymphoma. No patient escaped relapse after autologous stem cell transplantation, and brentuximab vedotin exposure varied. Repertoires were generated with immunoSEQ multiplex PCR, while TCRdb's copy carries only in-frame clones and drops some. The data hold about 94,000 clones, with 89% observed a single time. The sequencing here drew on peripheral blood mononuclear cells (PBMCs), taken before the second cycle of nivolumab. The receptors stem from a human donor with classical Hodgkin lymphoma.

The chain combines TRBV7-6 with TRBJ1-2; 7 bases map to TRBD1. This CDR3 spans 14 amino acids. After removal of 5 bases from V and 0 bases from J, the junction contained 3 bases not matched to a gene. The germline V gene has CDR1 SGHVS and CDR2 FNYEAQ. In nucleotides, the CDR3 is TGTGCCAGCAGCCCCGGGACAGCTAACTATGGCTACACCTTC. It codes for CASSPGTANYGYTF.

This clone was seen once. The rearrangement links TRBV19 to TRBJ2-7, with TRBD1 matching over 8 bases. The CDR3 has 14 amino acids. The V segment lost 3 bases and the J segment 2 bases; nucleotides outside the gene matches: 3. Germline V CDR1 and CDR2: LNHDA, SQIVND (reference sequence). CDR3 sequence: CASSIVGQAYEQYF. The CDR3 DNA is TGTGCCAGTAGTATCGTGGGACAGGCCTACGAGCAGTACTTC.